Shown below are 5 T cell receptor beta chains from a single sample sequenced in a study of control samples from healthy donors and cancer patients. Libraries were prepared by immunoSEQ multiplex PCR; TCRdb keeps only in-frame clonotypes and omits some of them. Among over 150,000 clones listed, roughly 94% were seen once. What was sequenced was PBMCs. The receptors originated from a man aged 55 to 70 with colorectal cancer.

The chain joins TRBV19 to TRBJ1-2; tentatively, D is TRBD1 (6 bases). CDR1 and CDR2 from the germline V gene are LNHDA and SQIVND (reference sequence). V was clipped by 5 bases and J by 0 bases, with 16 bases between them. CDR3 length: 16 residues. This CDR3 reads CASSSAGAITNYGYTF. CDR3 sequence (DNA): TGTGCCAGTAGTTCGGCAGGGGCCATTACTAACTATGGCTACACCTTC.

V gene TRBV19 combines with J gene TRBJ2-3, with TRBD1 matching 8 bases. The CDR3 has 15 amino acids. Losses at the gene ends were 2 bases for V and 4 bases for J; bases not matched to a gene: 5. From germline, CDR1 is LNHDA and CDR2 SQIVND (reference sequence). CDR3 bases: TGTGCCAGTAGTATAAAGACAGGGGCGGCAGATACGCAGTATTTT. Residues: CASSIKTGAADTQYF.

The table lists this clone with a count of one. This chain connects TRBV5-1 to TRBJ2-6; TRBD2 agrees at 9 bases. The V gene end was trimmed by 3 bases and the J gene end by 1 base; junction bases not matched to a gene: 8. Germline lookup yields CDR1 SGHRS and CDR2 YFSETQ. The CDR3 length is 18 residues. The CDR3 region has the DNA TGCGCCAGCAGCTACCCCGGGACTAGCCGATCTGGGGCCAACGTCCTGACTTTC. Protein sequence: CASSYPGTSRSGANVLTF.

The CDR3 sequence: CATSNDNTEAFF. The CDR3 nucleotides read TGTGCCACCAGCAATGACAACACTGAAGCTTTCTTT. This chain links TRBV15 with TRBJ1-1, with no clear D. The V and J ends lost 4 bases and 2 bases respectively, with 5 bases between them. The CDR3 runs 12 residues. CDR1 LNHNV and CDR2 YYDKDF come from the germline V gene (reference sequence).

The chain couples TRBV28 to TRBJ1-5; D is undetermined. The V gene lost 6 bases and the J gene lost 5 bases, with 11 bases spanning the gap. Germline V gene lookup returns CDR1 MDHEN and CDR2 SYDVKM. The CDR3 is 13 residues long. The CDR3 protein is CASSTGVYQPQHF. The DNA of the CDR3 is TGTGCCAGCAGCACCGGGGTCTATCAGCCCCAGCATTTT.